This T cell receptor (beta chain) comes out of a study of cytomegalovirus exposure and HLA in healthy donors. Study conclusions and caveats: Fewer N-insertions (relative to the approximately 700-donor mean) were reportedly seen in an Asian-associated ancestry cluster in a later analysis. Sequencing likely generated an artifact that appeared as a cluster of highly shared sequence variants. Later on, an analysis found that several of the most significant clusters appeared to be linked to common viral pathogens, which included parvovirus B19.

In the case of this clone: Its antigen is not known.

Both 60 Vbeta primers and 13 Jbeta primers went into the PCR. Authors' analysis steps: Later analysis identified some 88 million unique TCR beta chains, about 10 million shared. The protocol was immunoSEQ multiplex PCR, while the TCRdb copy is restricted to in-frame clones and leaves out a portion. V, J and clone size reflect that table, while D and trimming were determined from the DNA. The sample lists 160,000 or so clones; 75% to 90% were seen once. Germline lookup yields CDR1 SGHTA and CDR2 FQGNSA. The V end lost 1 base, the J end lost 7 bases, and 17 bases lay between the germline ends. The CDR3 covers 16 residues.

This chain uses TRBV7-2 with TRBJ2-1, with a possible D match to TRBD2 (5 bases). This sequence originates from a man between 25 and 39 years old in good health and CMV-seronegative. The specimen sequenced was PBMCs. CDR3 amino acids: CASSLVPGEGGNEQFF. DNA for the CDR3: TGTGCCAGCAGCTTAGTTCCGGGCGAGGGTGGGAATGAGCAGTTCTTC.